This entry features one TCR beta chain sequence. The entry originates in a study of T cells in Graves' hyperthyroidism and ophthalmopathy. This CDR3 is 16 amino acids long. Trimming removed 4 bases from V and 0 bases from J; junction bases left unmatched: 2. Germline V CDR1 and CDR2: SGHVT, SQSDAQ. Researchers took RNA transcripts and amplified the TCR beta CDR3 regions from them. Using the HTBI primer set, a first-round RT-PCR was run on the TCR CDR3. One entry per CDR3 protein, called by TCRdb with MiXCR from the multiplex PCR reads. This sample has some 510,000 distinct CDR3 sequences, with around 42% found just once.

Sequencing used peripheral blood or thyroid tissue (not recorded which). This clonotype was obtained from a woman under 30 with Graves' hyperthyroidism. The V call is TRBV7-4, the J call TRBJ2-7, with TRBD2 identical over 14 bases. The CDR3 DNA sequence: TGTGCCAGCAGCTACGGACTAGCGGGAGGCTCCTACGAGCAGTACTTC. It yields the protein CASSYGLAGGSYEQYF.